This paragraph reports one T cell receptor (beta chain). The V gene lost 3 bases and the J gene lost 3 bases, with 14 bases spanning the gap. Germline V gives CDR1 SEHNR, CDR2 FQNEAQ (reference sequence). The CDR3 totals 15 residues. These data belong to a study of blood T cell repertoires in COVID-19. Study-wide background: COVID-19 samples collected from the United States, Italy and Spain covered acute and convalescent phases. T cells, B-cell-depleted T cells, or PBMCs provided the cDNA or gDNA that served as material.

Per the original data handling: By means of reference gene primer amplification, nucleated cell counts were estimated. The protocol was immunoSEQ multiplex PCR, while the TCRdb copy is restricted to in-frame clones and leaves out a portion. The D gene and trimming were derived from the DNA, and the V and J assignments and clone size from that table. Here the sample spans roughly 91,000 clones, over 60% being singletons. The V and J genes are TRBV7-9 and TRBJ1-1; D gene unclear. Specimen: peripheral blood. The TCR originated in a man in his sixties or seventies with acute or convalescent COVID-19. The CDR3 bases are TGTGCCAGCAGCTTCGTCGGGAGTACGGACACTGAAGCTTTCTTT. Translating it yields CASSFVGSTDTEAFF.